Below, one T cell receptor (beta chain) is given with its context. Its antigen is not known. Naive CD8 cells lacked CD45RO, underwent positive selection for CCR7 and left out terminally differentiated effector memory CD45RA+ cells. These data belong to a study of shared clonotypes between healthy human individuals. The run depth of the assay was deep. Each cell subset's genomic DNA was divided evenly among several immunoSEQ plates. Measured with immunoSEQ multiplex PCR; TCRdb has only the in-frame clones, and not every one. The sample gives about 2.1 million clones, 90% to 95% of which show up once; over 1.5% is in the top ten. Whole-study results and caveats: The study generally estimated greater richness for naive than memory subsets.

The V gene's germline CDR1 is MDHEN and CDR2 SYDVKM. V was trimmed by 6 bases and J by 4 bases, leaving 15 bases between them. This CDR3 has 14 residues. This sequence joins TRBV28 and TRBJ1-1, with D possibly matching TRBD1 (6 bases). The sequencing sample was made of naive CD8+ T cells from PBMCs. The TCR comes from a man in his late teens or twenties in good health. Some clones in this sample may be carry-over from other donors' samples. The CDR3 is CASRGGQTATEAFF. The CDR3 region has the DNA TGTGCCAGCAGGGGTGGACAGACAGCCACTGAAGCTTTCTTT.